Presented here are 19 T cell receptor beta chains from one specimen sequenced in a study of blood T cells in healthy people across ages. A J-beta primer mix and a sample-barcoded 5' primer were used in a second PCR of about 7 to 12 cycles. TCRdb recomputed calls from the 5' RACE reads with MiXCR, one row per CDR3 protein. This table holds roughly 800,000 distinct CDR3 sequences, under 40% found once. Sequencing was carried out using blood. These receptors were collected from a man aged 18 to 35 in good health.

The rearrangement joins TRBV6-2 or TRBV6-3 to TRBJ2-5; 7 positions match TRBD1. Germline CDR1 is MNHEY and CDR2 is SVGEGT. The CDR3 length is 13 residues. Unmatched junction bases numbered 8, after V lost 8 bases and J lost 5 bases. The CDR3 region has the DNA TGTGCCAGCTCTGGACAGGATCGGGAGACCCAGTACTTC. Protein: CASSGQDRETQYF.

This clonotype has just a few counts. The chain recombines TRBV27 with TRBJ2-4; 12 bases align to TRBD2. V gave up 4 bases and J gave up 1 base; unmatched junction bases: 5. This CDR3 comprises 17 residues. CDR1 is MNHEY, CDR2 SMNVEV, per germline (reference sequence). The CDR3 spells CASSSLAGGRAKNIQYF. The CDR3 DNA follows: TGTGCCAGCAGTTCACTAGCGGGGGGCAGGGCCAAAAACATTCAGTACTTC.

V gene TRBV13 combines with J gene TRBJ2-4, with D possibly being TRBD1 (5 bases). This CDR3 spans 15 amino acids. Germline-derived CDR1 and CDR2 are PRHDT and FYEKMQ (reference sequence). V was clipped by 5 bases and J by 0 bases, with 11 bases between them. CDR3 sequence reads: CASSVRQLAKNIQYF. The CDR3 coding sequence is TGTGCCAGCAGCGTCCGACAGCTAGCCAAAAACATTCAGTACTTC. Filled out from reference TRBV13 and TRBJ2-4, the complete variable domain reads AAGVIQSPRHLIKEKRETATLKCYPIPRHDTVYWYQQGPGQDPQFLISFYEKMQSDKGSIPDRFSAQQFSDYHSELNMSSLELGDSALYFCASSVRQLAKNIQYFGAGTRLSVL.

This clonotype has more than one count but fewer than ten. The gene calls are TRBV7-2 and TRBJ2-1, with 13 bases lining up with TRBD2. The ends lost 5 bases at V and 10 bases at J; junction bases unmatched: 5. The V gene's germline CDR1 is SGHTA and CDR2 FQGNSA. This CDR3 spans 14 amino acids. The CDR3 spells CASSLTGLAGEQFF. The CDR3 region has the DNA TGTGCCAGCAGCCTAACGGGACTAGCGGGGGAGCAGTTCTTC.

As regards this clonotype: A much more abundant neighbour one base away suggests this may be a read error. The V call is TRBV5-1, the J call TRBJ2-5; possibly TRBD2 for D (6 bases). With 4 bases removed from V and 1 base from J, the gap between germline ends came to 17 bases. The CDR3 covers 16 residues. The germline CDR1 and CDR2 sequences are SGHRS and YFSETQ. The CDR3 DNA reads TGCGCCAGCAGCGTGGGGGGTCTTCAAGTCCAAGAGACCCAGTACTTC. This gives the protein CASSVGGLQVQETQYF. Supplemented by reference TRBV5-1 and TRBJ2-5, the full variable domain reads KAGVTQTPRYLIKTRGQQVTLSCSPISGHRSVSWYQQTPGQGLQFLFEYFSETQRNKGNFPGRFSGRQFSNSRSEMNVSTLELGDSALYLCASSVGGLQVQETQYFGPGTRLLVL.

This clonotype has ten or more counts. The rearrangement links TRBV20-1 to TRBJ2-3; D is undetermined. Trimming shortened V by 2 bases and J by 0 bases, and 15 bases separated the two germline ends. The germline CDR1 and CDR2 sequences are DFQATT and SNEGSKA (reference sequence). The length of the CDR3 is 16 residues. This CDR3 is CSARPLIPASTDTQYF. As DNA, the CDR3 is TGCAGTGCTAGACCCCTAATACCGGCTAGCACAGATACGCAGTATTTT.

The chain is built from TRBV4-3 and TRBJ1-1; TRBD1 might be the D (6 bases). Trimming took 2 bases from V and 2 from J, leaving 12 bases between them. This CDR3 is 15 amino acids long. Germline V gene data show CDR1 as LGHNA and CDR2 as YSLEER. For the CDR3, the DNA is TGCGCCAGCAGCCAATTTGTCGGGACAAACACTGAAGCTTTCTTT. It yields the protein CASSQFVGTNTEAFF.

To note about this clonotype: One junction end disagrees with the germline gene, perhaps due to a read error. The chain recombines TRBV6-6 with TRBJ1-6, with D unclear. CDR1 and CDR2 from the germline V gene are MNHNY and SVGAGI (reference sequence). The length of the CDR3 is 12 residues. DNA of the CDR3: TGTGTCAGCAGCCCATTGCGGTCACCCCTCCACTTT. Translation: CVSSPLRSPLHF.

This rearrangement joins TRBV28 to TRBJ2-5; D might be TRBD2 (6 bases). The CDR3 sequence is 13 residues long. V lost 5 bases to trimming and J lost 4 bases, with 11 bases between them. Germline loops: CDR1 MDHEN, CDR2 SYDVKM. CDR3 nucleotides: TGTGCCAGCAGTGCGGGACGACGAGAGACCCAGTACTTC. It codes for CASSAGRRETQYF.

Concerning this clonotype: A much larger clone sits a single nucleotide away, making a read error possible. The chain joins TRBV7-2 to TRBJ1-5; tentative D call: TRBD1 (5 bases). Germline values: CDR1 SGHTA, CDR2 FQGNSA. V was trimmed by 5 bases and J by 0 bases, leaving 11 bases between them. This CDR3 has 15 amino acids. The CDR3 spells CASSQGLASNQPQHF. The CDR3 DNA sequence: TGTGCCAGCAGCCAGGGACTGGCTAGCAATCAGCCCCAGCATTTT.

The rearrangement uses TRBV29-1 and TRBJ2-3, with 10 bases lining up with TRBD1. V trimming: 7 bases; J trimming: 6 bases; junction bases outside the gene matches: 4. The CDR3 has 12 amino acids. Per germline, CDR1 SQVTM and CDR2 ANQGSEA. The CDR3 sequence is CSADRGADTQYF. The CDR3 nucleotides read TGCAGCGCGGACAGGGGGGCGGATACGCAGTATTTT.

This clonotype has ten or more counts. This chain joins TRBV4-3 and TRBJ2-5; D ambiguous. The ends were cut back, 5 bases at V and 5 bases at J, with 12 bases in the middle. CDR1 and CDR2 from the germline V gene are LGHNA and YSLEER. The CDR3 length is 13 residues. The CDR3 loop reads CASSSDPAETQYF. For the CDR3, the DNA is TGCGCCAGCAGCTCCGACCCCGCTGAGACCCAGTACTTC.

CDR3 protein: CASVGDRDTEAFF. The DNA for the CDR3 is TGTGCCAGCGTAGGGGATCGGGACACTGAAGCTTTCTTT. The chain couples TRBV7-9 to TRBJ1-1, with D tentatively TRBD1 (5 bases). Between the trimmed V and J ends, which lost 8 bases and 3 bases, there was a span of 13 bases. The germline gives CDR1 SEHNR, CDR2 FQNEAQ (reference sequence). This CDR3 comprises 13 residues.

With respect to this clonotype: A read error may explain this, as a much larger clone is one base away. The genes are TRBV20-1 and TRBJ2-1; D is undetermined. The CDR3 runs 11 residues. Germline assignment: CDR1 DFQATT and CDR2 SNEGSKA (reference sequence). The CDR3 loop is CSAAGYSEQFF. The CDR3 nucleotides are TGCAGTGCGGCAGGATACAGTGAGCAGTTCTTC.

CDR3 sequence reads: CASSSQDSPGIEQYF. The CDR3 coding sequence is TGTGCCAGCAGTTCTCAGGATTCCCCTGGGATCGAGCAGTACTTC. The rearrangement joins TRBV27 to TRBJ2-4; D is unresolved. The J call may be in error: the DNA end matches TRBJ2-7 better. The CDR3 contains 15 residues. Germline CDR1 is MNHEY and CDR2 is SMNVEV (reference sequence).

To note about this clonotype: A clone one base away is much larger, so this may be a read error. DNA for the CDR3: TGTGCCAGCAGTGGCGGGGGGGCGAAAGATATGCAGTATTTT. Translated: CASSGGGAKDMQYF. V gene TRBV12-3 or TRBV12-4 combines with J gene TRBJ2-3; TRBD2 agrees at 9 bases. The CDR3 runs to 14 residues.

At least ten counts were recorded for this clonotype. The rearrangement links TRBV29-1 to TRBJ2-1, with D perhaps matching TRBD1 (5 bases). The CDR3 is 14 amino acids. Germline assignment: CDR1 SQVTM and CDR2 ANQGSEA. The V end lost 3 bases, the J end lost 7 bases, and 16 bases lay between the germline ends. The CDR3 nucleotides are TGCAGCGTTGAGTTGCAGGGATGGGCAAATGAGCAGTTCTTC. This gives the protein CSVELQGWANEQFF.

This clonotype was recorded a few times. The V call is TRBV7-2, the J call TRBJ1-1; no definite D call. The CDR3 contains 12 residues. The ends were cut back, 7 bases at V and 1 base at J, with 7 bases in the middle. The germline CDR1 and CDR2 sequences are SGHTA and FQGNSA. In DNA form, the CDR3 reads TGTGCCAGCAAGGAGGAGAACACTGAAGCTTTCTTT. Its protein product is CASKEENTEAFF.

This clonotype was recorded only once. V gene TRBV20-1 combines with J gene TRBJ2-6, with 7 bases that match TRBD2. The length of the CDR3 is 19 residues. The germline V gene encodes CDR1 DFQATT and CDR2 SNEGSKA (reference sequence). Germline trimming cut 0 bases from V and 0 bases from J; bases unmatched to any gene: 11. The DNA for the CDR3 is TGCAGTGCTAGAGATCTGCGGGAGCTAATAAGCTCTGGGGCCAACGTCCTGACTTTC. Translation gives CSARDLRELISSGANVLTF.